This paragraph reports one TCR beta chain. What it binds is unknown. This specimen comes from a study of cytomegalovirus exposure and HLA in healthy donors. General observations from the study: TCR beta chains numbering some 150 were designated cytomegalovirus-associated.

The CDR3 totals 16 residues. The ends lost 3 bases at V and 4 bases at J; junction bases unmatched: 10. Germline V gene data show CDR1 as SQVTM and CDR2 as ANQGSEA. The assay was immunoSEQ multiplex PCR, and TCRdb's table has in-frame clones only and misses some. The table shows approximately 88,000 clones, with more than 70% occurring only once. Donors came from a validation cohort of 90 to 150 subjects, distinct from the first 666-subject cohort. This rearrangement joins TRBV29-1 to TRBJ2-1; 9 bases are a match to TRBD2. The sequence was collected from a woman between 18 and 30 years old in good health and CMV-seropositive. Sample: PBMCs. CDR3 nucleotide sequence: TGCAGCGTTGACTCAGGTCGACTAGCGGTATACAATGAGCAGTTCTTC. This encodes CSVDSGRLAVYNEQFF.